Below, 23 T cell receptor beta chains from the same sample are listed, as sequenced in a study of cytomegalovirus exposure and HLA in healthy donors. The PCR was carried out with 60 Vbeta primers and 13 Jbeta primers. Clones were read by immunoSEQ multiplex PCR, and TCRdb kept only the in-frame ones, dropping some. The repertoire includes 100,000 to 140,000 clones, 65% to 80% of them detected once, and 4% to 5% sits in the top ten. The specimen sequenced was PBMCs. The receptors originated from a male donor in good health and CMV-seronegative.

V gene TRBV28 combines with J gene TRBJ2-7; 7 bases line up with TRBD1. The CDR3 runs to 15 residues. After removal of 3 bases from V and 5 bases from J, the junction contained 10 bases not matched to a gene. The V gene's germline CDR1 is MDHEN and CDR2 SYDVKM. The CDR3 loop is CASSLDRSFGHEQYF. CDR3 DNA sequence: TGTGCCAGCAGTTTGGACAGGTCTTTTGGGCACGAGCAGTACTTC.

This chain uses TRBV16 with TRBJ2-3; D unclear. The CDR3 extends over 14 amino acids. Germline V gives CDR1 KGHSY, CDR2 FQNENV. Deletions cut 1 base from V and 4 bases from J, with 9 bases between. Here the CDR3 reads CASSQFWQSDTQYF. The CDR3 DNA follows: TGTGCCAGCAGCCAATTCTGGCAGTCAGATACGCAGTATTTT.

The rearrangement links TRBV5-4 to TRBJ2-7; D uncertain. The CDR3 is 15 amino acids. Trimming pared 0 bases from V and 0 bases from J, leaving 10 bases between. Germline values: CDR1 SGHNT, CDR2 YYREEE (reference sequence). The CDR3 DNA sequence: TGTGCCAGCAGCTTGGATGGTGGGCGCTCCTACGAGCAGTACTTC. Translating gives CASSLDGGRSYEQYF.

The chain recombines TRBV11-3 with TRBJ2-5; 9 nucleotides align to TRBD1. This CDR3 is 13 amino acids long. Germline V CDR1 and CDR2: SGHNT, YENEEA. V lost 5 bases and J lost 2; bases outside the gene matches: 0. The CDR3 sequence: CASSDRGQETQYF. The CDR3 bases are TGTGCCAGCAGCGACAGGGGGCAAGAGACCCAGTACTTC.

The rearrangement uses TRBV5-4 and TRBJ2-1; 9 bases line up with TRBD2. This CDR3 has 15 amino acids. V gave up 1 base and J gave up 4 bases; unmatched junction bases: 3. Looked up from germline, CDR1 is SGHNT and CDR2 is YYREEE (reference sequence). The DNA of the CDR3 is TGTGCCAGCAGCTTGAGTAGCGGGAGTTACAATGAGCAGTTCTTC. Translation gives CASSLSSGSYNEQFF.

This chain joins TRBV7-9 and TRBJ2-3, with D perhaps TRBD2 (5 bases). V was pared by 0 bases and J by 6 bases, with 10 bases between. This CDR3 has 14 residues. CDR1 and CDR2 (germline): SEHNR, FQNEAQ (reference sequence). CDR3 in DNA: TGTGCCAGCAGCTTAGCAGCCCGCGGGGATACGCAGTATTTT. It codes for CASSLAARGDTQYF.

This chain connects TRBV6-6 to TRBJ2-1; possibly TRBD2 for D (7 bases). V was pared by 2 bases and J by 7 bases, with 18 bases between. There are 16 residues in the CDR3. The germline gives CDR1 MNHNY, CDR2 SVGAGI (reference sequence). The CDR3 protein is CASSYPSSGEGNEQFF. CDR3 bases: TGTGCCAGCAGTTACCCCTCATCAGGGGAGGGGAATGAGCAGTTCTTC.

This chain links TRBV19 with TRBJ1-1; D gene unclear. Germline loops: CDR1 LNHDA, CDR2 SQIVND (reference sequence). V was pared by 7 bases and J by 3 bases, with 15 bases between. The CDR3 has 14 amino acids. The CDR3 region is CASIGEPGYTEAFF. The CDR3 DNA reads as TGTGCCAGTATCGGGGAGCCGGGGTACACTGAAGCTTTCTTT.

This rearrangement joins TRBV5-1 to TRBJ2-2, with D possibly TRBD1 on 6 matching bases. V dropped 2 bases and J dropped 9 bases, with 11 bases sitting between them. This CDR3 has 13 residues. Germline V CDR1 and CDR2: SGHRS, YFSETQ. The CDR3 coding sequence is TGCGCCAGCAGCTTATGGACAGATCGGGAGCTGTTTTTT. Translated: CASSLWTDRELFF.

The chain couples TRBV7-9 to TRBJ1-2; D may be TRBD1 (5 bases). Germline assignment: CDR1 SEHNR and CDR2 FQNEAQ (reference sequence). V was cut by 1 base and J by 8 bases, with 14 bases left in between. This CDR3 region has 14 residues. CDR3 sequence: CASSLVGRGEGYTF. In DNA form, the CDR3 reads TGTGCCAGCAGCTTAGTAGGTAGGGGCGAAGGCTACACCTTC.

This clone was seen only a few times. The chain employs TRBV28 and TRBJ2-7, with D possibly being TRBD1 (5 bases). CDR3 size: 13 residues. CDR1 MDHEN and CDR2 SYDVKM come from the germline V gene. Trimming left V 3 bases short and J 2 bases short, with 8 bases between. The CDR3 here is CASSLLGPYEQYF. The DNA for the CDR3 is TGTGCCAGCAGTTTGTTGGGGCCCTACGAGCAGTACTTC.

The chain uses TRBV27 and TRBJ1-2, with D uncertain. From germline, CDR1 is MNHEY and CDR2 SMNVEV (reference sequence). The CDR3 spans 15 residues. Trimming took 5 bases from V and 0 from J, leaving 13 bases between them. The CDR3 nucleotides are TGTGCCAGCAGTCCCCCAGGTCTGCCTAACTATGGCTACACCTTC. Protein product: CASSPPGLPNYGYTF.

This clone was picked up a small number of times. The V call is TRBV7-2, the J call TRBJ2-5; maybe TRBD2 (6 bases). Trimming cost V 5 bases and J 5 bases, with 12 bases left between them. The CDR3 covers 13 residues. Germline values: CDR1 SGHTA, CDR2 FQGNSA. The CDR3 reads CASSQRRDETQYF. The DNA of the CDR3 is TGTGCCAGCAGCCAACGGCGGGACGAGACCCAGTACTTC.

This rearrangement joins TRBV25-1 to TRBJ2-3, with 10 bases lining up with TRBD2. Trimming at V came to 8 bases and at J to 4 bases, leaving 9 bases not matched to a gene. Per the germline V gene, CDR1 is MGHDK and CDR2 is SYGVNS. The CDR3 extends over 15 amino acids. In nucleotides, the CDR3 is TGTGCCAGCGCTCGAGGAAGCGGGAGGGCAGATACGCAGTATTTT. It yields the protein CASARGSGRADTQYF.

This clone occurred a few times. This chain joins TRBV29-1 and TRBJ2-7, with D maybe TRBD1 (6 bases). The CDR3 contains 13 residues. The V end lost 5 bases, the J end lost 6 bases, and 17 bases lay between the germline ends. CDR1 is SQVTM and CDR2 is ANQGSEA in the germline V gene. For the CDR3, the DNA is TGCAGCGTTACACGTAAACAGGGCGGCGAGCAGTACTTC. Its translation: CSVTRKQGGEQYF.

V usage is TRBV21-1 and J usage is TRBJ2-7; the table's D call TRBD1 went unverified against the DNA. TRBV21-1 is assigned pseudogene status. The CDR3 totals 15 residues. The CDR3 is CASSHLGQGAYEQYF. The CDR3 region has the DNA TGTGCCAGCAGCCATTTGGGACAGGGGGCTTACGAGCAGTACTTC.

This chain links TRBV7-2 with TRBJ2-1, with TRBD2 matching 12 bases. V trimming: 3 bases; J trimming: 10 bases; junction bases outside the gene matches: 10. Germline lookup yields CDR1 SGHTA and CDR2 FQGNSA. The CDR3 covers 16 residues. The CDR3 nucleotides read TGTGCCAGCAGCTTGGCCCTACTAGCGGGAGGTCACGAGCAGTTCTTC. Protein product: CASSLALLAGGHEQFF.

The chain carries TRBV7-9 and TRBJ1-2; TRBD1 agrees at 9 bases. The V and J ends lost 7 bases and 0 bases, in that order; junction bases with no gene match: 15. The germline CDR1 and CDR2 sequences are SEHNR and FQNEAQ (reference sequence). CDR3 length equals 18 residues. CDR3 amino acids: CASTSFTGTGYSNYGYTF. In DNA, the CDR3 is TGTGCCAGCACCTCGTTTACCGGGACAGGGTACTCTAACTATGGCTACACCTTC.

This clone was counted between two and nine times. V usage is TRBV9 and J usage is TRBJ2-5; tentatively, D is TRBD2 (6 bases). There are 15 residues in the CDR3. Between the trimmed V and J ends, which lost 0 bases and 0 bases, there was a span of 9 bases. CDR1 is SGDLS, CDR2 YYNGEE, per germline. The CDR3 protein is CASSVGASDQETQYF. In nucleotides, the CDR3 is TGTGCCAGCAGCGTAGGGGCTAGCGACCAAGAGACCCAGTACTTC.

This chain uses TRBV7-6 with TRBJ1-5; D unresolved. Trimming took off 5 bases at V and 3 bases at J, with 17 bases between the two ends. Germline-derived CDR1 and CDR2 are SGHVS and FNYEAQ. CDR3 length: 16 amino acids. This CDR3 reads CASSLGTANANQPQHF. CDR3 bases: TGTGCCAGCAGCCTGGGTACAGCCAACGCCAATCAGCCCCAGCATTTT.

This clone was recorded only once. The chain recombines TRBV10-1 with TRBJ2-5; a possible D gene is TRBD1 (5 bases). CDR1 and CDR2 from the germline V gene are WNHNN and SYGVQD (reference sequence). V was clipped by 4 bases and J by 1 base, with 7 bases between them. This CDR3 is built from 13 residues. CDR3 DNA: TGCGCCAGCAGTGGGACAATCCAAGAGACCCAGTACTTC. This codes for CASSGTIQETQYF.

This chain's CDR3 is CASSLASAGWTGELFF. The CDR3 bases are TGCGCCAGCAGCCTTGCGTCGGCAGGGTGGACCGGGGAGCTGTTTTTT. The rearrangement links TRBV4-1 to TRBJ2-2, with D perhaps matching TRBD1 (5 bases). Per germline, CDR1 MGHRA and CDR2 YSYEKL. The CDR3 consists of 16 residues. Trimming took 4 bases from V and 5 from J, leaving 17 bases between them.

V gene TRBV28 combines with J gene TRBJ2-4; 7 bases agree with TRBD1. The junction had 3 bases not matched to a gene; V was cut back by 4 bases and J by 3 bases. Germline V CDR1 and CDR2: MDHEN, SYDVKM. The CDR3 has 14 residues. CDR3 in amino acids: CASSSQGVKNIQYF. The CDR3 DNA sequence: TGTGCCAGCAGTTCCCAGGGGGTCAAAAACATTCAGTACTTC.